Listed here are 22 T cell receptor beta chains from one sample, sequenced in a study of control samples from healthy donors and cancer patients. The repertoire was sequenced with immunoSEQ multiplex PCR; TCRdb's copy has only in-frame clones and lacks some. The sample consists of roughly 51,000 clones, 89% of them appearing once. Sequencing was performed on PBMCs. The receptors originated from a man in his forties or fifties with colorectal cancer.

The V call is TRBV9, the J call TRBJ2-7, with TRBD2 matching 7 bases. Trimming cost V 4 bases and J 2 bases; bases outside gene matches: 6. Germline-derived CDR1 and CDR2 are SGDLS and YYNGEE. This CDR3 contains 14 residues. CDR3 loop: CASSQAGNPYEQYF. DNA for the CDR3: TGTGCCAGCAGCCAAGCGGGGAATCCCTACGAGCAGTACTTC.

The chain recombines TRBV30 with TRBJ1-6; D not certain. The germline gives CDR1 GTSNPN, CDR2 SVGIG (reference sequence). V dropped 4 bases and J dropped 7 bases, with 14 bases sitting between them. The CDR3 covers 14 residues. Written as DNA, the CDR3 is TGTGCCTGGACCTACGGGTCCGGCAATTCACCCCTCCACTTT. Protein sequence: CAWTYGSGNSPLHF. Based on the CDR3 plus reference TRBV30 and TRBJ1-6, the full variable domain is SQTIHQWPATLVQPVGSPLSLECTVEGTSNPNLYWYRQAAGRGLQLLFYSVGIGQISSEVPQNLSASRPQDRQFILSSKKLLLSDSGFYLCAWTYGSGNSPLHFGNGTRLTVT.

The rearrangement links TRBV16 to TRBJ2-3, with D perhaps TRBD1 or TRBD2 (5 bases each). Germline V CDR1 and CDR2: KGHSY, FQNENV. CDR3 length: 14 amino acids. Between the trimmed V and J ends, which lost 4 bases and 3 bases, there was a span of 11 bases. The CDR3 region has the DNA TGTGCCAGCAGCCTTAGAGGGGTTACAGATACGCAGTATTTT. As protein: CASSLRGVTDTQYF. Combining the CDR3 with reference TRBV16 and TRBJ2-3 gives the whole variable domain GEEVAQTPKHLVRGEGQKAKLYCAPIKGHSYVFWYQQVLKNEFKFLISFQNENVFDETGMPKERFSAKCLPNSPCSLEIQATKLEDSAVYFCASSLRGVTDTQYFGPGTRLTVL.

About this clone itself: One end of the junction fails to match germline, which may point to a read error. CDR3 amino acids: CASSLAPSGSSGELFF. The CDR3 DNA follows: TGTGCCAGCAGCCTAGCACCTAGCGGGAGTTCCGGGGAGCTGTTTTTT. The chain couples TRBV7-9 to TRBJ2-2; 10 bases agree with TRBD2. From germline, CDR1 is SEHNR and CDR2 FQNEAQ (reference sequence). This CDR3 contains 16 residues.

This rearrangement joins TRBV7-3 to TRBJ1-1; 8 nucleotides agree with TRBD1. Germline loops: CDR1 SGHTA, CDR2 FQGTGA. CDR3 length: 14 residues. With V trimmed by 5 bases and J by 1 base, 3 bases remained unmatched. CDR3 sequence: CASSPTGENTEAFF. The CDR3 nucleotides read TGTGCCAGCAGCCCGACAGGGGAGAACACTGAAGCTTTCTTT.

The chain recombines TRBV4-1 with TRBJ2-1; D is undetermined. This CDR3 is built from 12 residues. The germline V and J ends were trimmed by 4 bases and 10 bases, with 11 bases remaining between them. CDR1 is MGHRA, CDR2 YSYEKL, per germline. The CDR3 region is CASSLLDAEQFF. The CDR3 DNA sequence: TGCGCCAGCAGCCTCTTGGACGCCGAGCAGTTCTTC.

This chain uses TRBV6-2 or TRBV6-3 with TRBJ2-7, with D unclear. The V end was cut by 5 bases, the J end by 3 bases, with 5 bases between. The germline CDR1 and CDR2 sequences are MNHEY and SVGEGT. This CDR3 comprises 11 residues. Here the CDR3 DNA reads TGTGCCAGCAGTGCTGGCTACGAGCAGTACTTC. This sequence encodes CASSAGYEQYF.

The chain couples TRBV5-1 to TRBJ1-3; 7 bases are shared with TRBD1. This CDR3 region has 15 residues. Germline assignment: CDR1 SGHRS and CDR2 YFSETQ. J gave up 6 bases and V 0 bases, and 6 bases lay outside the gene matches. CDR3 coding DNA: TGCGCCAGCAGCTTGGTCGGGACAGCCGAAAACACCATATATTTT. Translating it yields CASSLVGTAENTIYF.

This clone was found once. The chain joins TRBV5-1 to TRBJ1-2; 7 bases line up with TRBD1. The germline CDR1 and CDR2 sequences are SGHRS and YFSETQ. This CDR3 comprises 17 residues. V lost 0 bases, J lost 5 bases, and 13 bases stayed unmatched. The CDR3: CASSLARGGSLKYGYTF. DNA for the CDR3: TGCGCCAGCAGCTTGGCCAGGGGGGGCTCGCTGAAATATGGCTACACCTTC.

The chain has TRBV6-2 or TRBV6-3 and TRBJ2-7, with TRBD2 matching 11 bases. Germline CDR1 and CDR2: MNHEY and SVGEGT. The V gene end was trimmed by 5 bases and the J gene end by 4 bases; junction bases not matched to a gene: 13. The CDR3 runs 17 residues. This CDR3 is CASSIAGGISRTYEQYF. The CDR3 region has the DNA TGTGCCAGCAGTATAGCGGGAGGGATCTCTCGGACGTACGAGCAGTACTTC.

The chain is built from TRBV2 and TRBJ2-3; tentatively, D is TRBD2 (5 bases). Per the germline V gene, CDR1 is SNHLY and CDR2 is FYNNEI. This CDR3 is built from 15 residues. V was shortened by 1 base and J by 8 bases, with 16 bases between the two germline ends. CDR3 bases: TGTGCCAGCAGTGAAGGCTTTCTACCGCGGGTTACGCAGTATTTT. It translates to CASSEGFLPRVTQYF. Full variable domain (rest looked up from reference TRBV2 and TRBJ2-3): EPEVTQTPSHQVTQMGQEVILRCVPISNHLYFYWYRQILGQKVEFLVSFYNNEISEKSEIFDDQFSVERPDGSNFTLKIRSTKLEDSAMYFCASSEGFLPRVTQYFGPGTRLTVL.

This chain uses TRBV11-2 with TRBJ1-6; TRBD1 matches at 7 bases. Trimming at V came to 3 bases and at J to 7 bases, leaving 6 bases not matched to a gene. The length of the CDR3 is 15 residues. Germline-derived CDR1 and CDR2 are SGHAT and FQNNGV. CDR3 DNA sequence: TGTGCCAGCAGCTTCCGGACAGGATCGAATTCACCCCTCCACTTT. Its translation: CASSFRTGSNSPLHF.

The DNA of the CDR3 is TGTGCCAGCAGTCCCCTAGCGGGCACAGATACGCAGTATTTT. The encoded protein is CASSPLAGTDTQYF. The chain links TRBV27 to TRBJ2-3; 7 nucleotides align to TRBD2. The V and J ends lost 5 bases and 1 base, in that order; junction bases with no gene match: 3. Germline CDR1 is MNHEY and CDR2 is SMNVEV (reference sequence). This CDR3 has 14 residues.

This chain connects TRBV12-3 or TRBV12-4 to TRBJ2-5; D remains unclear. The V end lost 6 bases, the J end lost 4 bases, and 12 bases lay between the germline ends. The CDR3 sequence is 13 residues long. The CDR3 nucleotides read TGTGCCAGCAGCCGGCTGGCTGCAGAGACCCAGTACTTC. This encodes CASSRLAAETQYF.

The chain recombines TRBV10-3 with TRBJ2-1; perhaps TRBD2 as D (6 bases). The CDR3 is made up of 13 amino acids. Germline V gene data show CDR1 as ENHRY and CDR2 as SYGVKD. The germline V and J ends were trimmed by 6 bases and 7 bases, with 13 bases remaining between them. The CDR3 protein is CAISVPRENEQFF. The CDR3 region has the DNA TGTGCCATCAGCGTACCTCGGGAGAATGAGCAGTTCTTC.

J is TRBJ2-3 and V is TRBV7-9; D is tentatively TRBD1 or TRBD2 (5 bases each). This CDR3 comprises 15 residues. Per the germline V gene, CDR1 is SEHNR and CDR2 is FQNEAQ (reference sequence). V was pared by 0 bases and J by 2 bases, with 9 bases between. The CDR3 region has the DNA TGTGCCAGCAGCTTAGCGGGACCTGTCACAGATACGCAGTATTTT. Its translation: CASSLAGPVTDTQYF.

The V and J genes are TRBV19 and TRBJ2-4; 10 positions match TRBD1. Trimming took 4 bases from V and 7 from J; bases not matched to a gene: 10. The CDR3 runs to 16 residues. CDR1 LNHDA and CDR2 SQIVND come from the germline V gene (reference sequence). CDR3 nucleotides: TGTGCCAGTAGTAGGACCGAGACAGGGGGCTGGAACATTCAGTACTTC. Translated: CASSRTETGGWNIQYF.

The chain joins TRBV7-9 to TRBJ2-5; 9 positions agree with TRBD2. The CDR3 is 16 amino acids. With 5 bases clipped from V and 4 bases from J, the junction kept 11 bases outside the gene matches. CDR1 and CDR2 from the germline V gene are SEHNR and FQNEAQ (reference sequence). The CDR3 DNA sequence: TGTGCCAGCAGCCCTCGGGGCCTAGCGGGAAGAGAGACCCAGTACTTC. It translates to CASSPRGLAGRETQYF.

The chain's CDR3 is CASSREVFMNTEAFF. CDR3 nucleotide sequence: TGTGCCAGCAGTAGAGAGGTGTTTATGAACACTGAAGCTTTCTTT. J is TRBJ1-1 and V is TRBV2, with unresolved D. Per the germline V gene, CDR1 is SNHLY and CDR2 is FYNNEI. CDR3 length: 15 amino acids. V lost 5 bases, J lost 0 bases, and 13 bases lay in between.

The chain carries TRBV19 and TRBJ1-1; a weak D match, TRBD1 (5 bases). CDR1 is LNHDA and CDR2 is SQIVND in the germline V gene (reference sequence). The CDR3 has 15 residues. V lost 6 bases and J 0 bases, leaving 14 bases between the germline ends. The CDR3 DNA sequence: TGTGCCAGTAGGAGAGACGGGACCATGAACACTGAAGCTTTCTTT. This gives the protein CASRRDGTMNTEAFF.

The CDR3 DNA reads as TGTGCCAGCAGTGACTCATGGGGGAACAATGAGCAGTTCTTC. It is translated as CASSDSWGNNEQFF. The V call is TRBV6-4, the J call TRBJ2-1; perhaps D is TRBD1 or TRBD2 (5 bases each). The length of the CDR3 is 14 residues. The V end was cut by 0 bases, the J end by 5 bases, with 8 bases between. Per the germline V gene, CDR1 is MRHNA and CDR2 is SNTAGT.

This sequence joins TRBV28 and TRBJ1-5; no clear D gene. Germline V gives CDR1 MDHEN, CDR2 SYDVKM. The CDR3 has 15 residues. V shed 1 base and J shed 3 bases, with 10 bases lying between them. CDR3 DNA: TGTGCCAGCAGTTTATTCGGCAGACCCAATCAGCCCCAGCATTTT. Protein: CASSLFGRPNQPQHF.